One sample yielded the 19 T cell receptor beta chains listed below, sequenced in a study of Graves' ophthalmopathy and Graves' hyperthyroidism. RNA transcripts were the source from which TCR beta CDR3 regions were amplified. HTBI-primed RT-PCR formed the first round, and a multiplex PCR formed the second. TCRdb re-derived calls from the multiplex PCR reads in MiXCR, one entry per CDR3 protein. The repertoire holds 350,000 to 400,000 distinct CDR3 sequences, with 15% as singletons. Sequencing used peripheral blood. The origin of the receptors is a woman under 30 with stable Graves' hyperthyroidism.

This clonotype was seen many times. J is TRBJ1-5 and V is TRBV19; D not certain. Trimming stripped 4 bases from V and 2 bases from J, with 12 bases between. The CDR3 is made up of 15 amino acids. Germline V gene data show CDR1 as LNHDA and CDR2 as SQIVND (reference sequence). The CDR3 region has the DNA TGTGCCAGTAGTACTTTGGGGATAGGCAATCAGCCCCAGCATTTT. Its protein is CASSTLGIGNQPQHF.

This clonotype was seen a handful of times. In nucleotides, the CDR3 is TGTGCCACCAGTGACCCGGGACAGGGCTCCGGGGAGCTGTTTTTT. It specifies CATSDPGQGSGELFF. The chain combines TRBV24-1 with TRBJ2-2; 9 bases match TRBD1. The V gene's germline CDR1 is KGHDR and CDR2 SFDVKD. Germline trimming cut 4 bases from V and 6 bases from J; bases unmatched to any gene: 5. This CDR3 region has 15 residues.

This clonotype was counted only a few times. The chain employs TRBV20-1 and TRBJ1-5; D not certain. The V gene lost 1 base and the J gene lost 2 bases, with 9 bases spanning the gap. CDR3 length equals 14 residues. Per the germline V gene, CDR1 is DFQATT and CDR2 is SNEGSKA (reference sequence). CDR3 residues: CSARVPLGNQPQHF. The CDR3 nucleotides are TGCAGTGCTAGAGTCCCCTTAGGCAATCAGCCCCAGCATTTT.

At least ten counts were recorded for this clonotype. CDR3 residues: CASSSDRFGYTF. CDR3 nucleotides: TGTGCCAGCAGTTCTGACAGGTTCGGCTACACCTTC. V gene TRBV12-3 or TRBV12-4 combines with J gene TRBJ1-2, with D possibly being TRBD1 (6 bases). This CDR3 has 12 amino acids. With 4 bases removed from V and 8 bases from J, the gap between germline ends came to 11 bases.

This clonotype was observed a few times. The CDR3 loop reads CASSSQGGTGELFF. The DNA of the CDR3 is TGTGCCAGCTCATCACAGGGAGGGACCGGGGAGCTGTTTTTT. The V call is TRBV18, the J call TRBJ2-2; possible D gene TRBD2, 7 bases. Germline values: CDR1 KGHSH, CDR2 LQKENI. The ends were cut back, 5 bases at V and 5 bases at J, with 12 bases in the middle. CDR3 length: 14 residues.

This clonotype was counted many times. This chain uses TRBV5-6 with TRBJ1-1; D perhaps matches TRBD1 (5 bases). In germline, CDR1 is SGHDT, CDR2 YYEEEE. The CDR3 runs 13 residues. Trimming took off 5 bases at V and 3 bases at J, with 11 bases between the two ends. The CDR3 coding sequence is TGTGCCAGCAGTTATGACAGATACACTGAAGCTTTCTTT. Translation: CASSYDRYTEAFF. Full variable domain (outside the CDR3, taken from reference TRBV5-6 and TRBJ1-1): DAGVTQSPTHLIKTRGQQVTLRCSPKSGHDTVSWYQQALGQGPQFIFQYYEEEERQRGNFPDRFSGHQFPNYSSELNVNALLLGDSALYLCASSYDRYTEAFFGQGTRLTVV.

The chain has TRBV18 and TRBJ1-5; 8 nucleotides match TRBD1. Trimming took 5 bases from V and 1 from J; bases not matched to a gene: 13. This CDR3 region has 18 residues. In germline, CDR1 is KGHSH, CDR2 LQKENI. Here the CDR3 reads CASSTLGQGGQSNQPQHF. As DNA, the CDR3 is TGTGCCAGCTCAACGCTAGGACAGGGAGGCCAAAGCAATCAGCCCCAGCATTTT.

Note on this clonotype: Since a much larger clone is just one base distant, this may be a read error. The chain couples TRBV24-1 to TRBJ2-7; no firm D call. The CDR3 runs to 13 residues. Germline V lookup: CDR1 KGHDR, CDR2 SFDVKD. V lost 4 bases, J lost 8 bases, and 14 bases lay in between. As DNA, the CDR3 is TGTGCCACCAGTGACCCGCGGTGGGTTCAGCAGTACTTC. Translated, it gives CATSDPRWVQQYF.

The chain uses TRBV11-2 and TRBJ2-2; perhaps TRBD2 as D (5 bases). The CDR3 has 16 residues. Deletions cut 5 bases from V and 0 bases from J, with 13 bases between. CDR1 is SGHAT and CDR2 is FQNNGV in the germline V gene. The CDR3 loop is CASSHRGQTNTGELFF. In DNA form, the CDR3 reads TGTGCCAGCAGCCACAGAGGGCAGACGAACACCGGGGAGCTGTTTTTT.

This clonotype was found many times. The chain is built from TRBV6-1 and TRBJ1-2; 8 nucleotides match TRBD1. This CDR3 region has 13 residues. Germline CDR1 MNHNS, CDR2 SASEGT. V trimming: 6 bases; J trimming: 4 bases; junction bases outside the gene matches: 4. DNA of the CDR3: TGTGCCAGCAGGCTGGACAGGGCCTATGGCTACACCTTC. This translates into CASRLDRAYGYTF.

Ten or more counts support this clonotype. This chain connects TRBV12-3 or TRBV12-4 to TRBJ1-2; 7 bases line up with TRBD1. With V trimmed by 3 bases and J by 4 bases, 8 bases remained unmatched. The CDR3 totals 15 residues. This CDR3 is CASSLTAGGRYGYTF. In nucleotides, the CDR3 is TGTGCCAGCAGTTTGACGGCAGGGGGTCGCTATGGCTACACCTTC.

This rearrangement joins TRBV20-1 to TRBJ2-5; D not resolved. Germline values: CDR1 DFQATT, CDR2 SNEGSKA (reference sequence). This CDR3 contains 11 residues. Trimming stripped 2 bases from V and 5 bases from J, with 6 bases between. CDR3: CSARTLETQYF. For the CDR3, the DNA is TGCAGTGCTAGAACCTTGGAGACCCAGTACTTC.

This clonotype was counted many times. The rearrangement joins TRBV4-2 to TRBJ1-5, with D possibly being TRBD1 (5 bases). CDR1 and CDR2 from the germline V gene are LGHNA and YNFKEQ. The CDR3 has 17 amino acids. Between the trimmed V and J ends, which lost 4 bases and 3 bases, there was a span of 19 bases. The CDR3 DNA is TGTGCCAGCAGCCCCGTTTGGGGGAAGGGCCCCAATCAGCCCCAGCATTTT. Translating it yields CASSPVWGKGPNQPQHF.

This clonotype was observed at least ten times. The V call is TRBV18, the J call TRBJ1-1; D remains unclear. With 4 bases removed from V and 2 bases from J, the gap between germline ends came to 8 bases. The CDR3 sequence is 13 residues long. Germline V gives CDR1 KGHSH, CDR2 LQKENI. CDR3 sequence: CASSQLQNTEAFF. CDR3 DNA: TGTGCCAGCTCACAACTGCAAAACACTGAAGCTTTCTTT.

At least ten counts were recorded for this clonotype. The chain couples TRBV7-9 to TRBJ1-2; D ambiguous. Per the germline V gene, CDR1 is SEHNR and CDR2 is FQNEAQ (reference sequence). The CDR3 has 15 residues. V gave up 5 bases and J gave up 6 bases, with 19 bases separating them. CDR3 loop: CASSRPRIGGNGYTF. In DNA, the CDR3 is TGTGCCAGCAGCCGACCCCGCATAGGTGGGAATGGCTACACCTTC.

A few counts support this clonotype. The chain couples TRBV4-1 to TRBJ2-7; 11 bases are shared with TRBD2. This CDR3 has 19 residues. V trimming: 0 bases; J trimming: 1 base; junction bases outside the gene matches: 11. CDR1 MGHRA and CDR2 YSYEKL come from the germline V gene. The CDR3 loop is CASSQDKGSGGARSYEQYF. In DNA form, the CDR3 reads TGCGCCAGCAGCCAAGATAAGGGTAGCGGGGGGGCAAGGTCCTACGAGCAGTACTTC.

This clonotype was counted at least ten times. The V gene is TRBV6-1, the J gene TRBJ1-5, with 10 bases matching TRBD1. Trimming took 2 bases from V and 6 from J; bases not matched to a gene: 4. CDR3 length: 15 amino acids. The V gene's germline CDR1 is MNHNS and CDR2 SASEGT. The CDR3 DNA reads TGTGCCAGCAGTGAAAGACAGGGGGCTATTCAGCCCCAGCATTTT. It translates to CASSERQGAIQPQHF.

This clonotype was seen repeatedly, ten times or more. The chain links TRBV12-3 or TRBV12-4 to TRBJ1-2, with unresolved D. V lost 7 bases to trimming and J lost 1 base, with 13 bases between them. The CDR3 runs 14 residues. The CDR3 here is CASNRPNLNYGYTF. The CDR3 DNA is TGTGCCAGCAATCGTCCTAACCTTAACTATGGCTACACCTTC.

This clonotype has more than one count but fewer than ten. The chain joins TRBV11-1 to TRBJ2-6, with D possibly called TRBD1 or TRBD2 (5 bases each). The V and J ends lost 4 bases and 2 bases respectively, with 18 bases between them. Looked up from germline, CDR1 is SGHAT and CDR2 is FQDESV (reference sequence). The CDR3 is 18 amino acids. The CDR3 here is CASSYDVGALPGANVLTF. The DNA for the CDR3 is TGTGCCAGCAGCTATGATGTCGGGGCTTTGCCTGGGGCCAACGTCCTGACTTTC.